The rows below give T cell receptor beta chains drawn from one sample of a study of shared clonotypes between healthy human individuals. TCRdb's table, derived via immunoSEQ multiplex PCR, lists solely in-frame clones and lacks some. The sample has about 1.1 million clones, approximately 80% seen once. The sequenced sample was memory CD4+ T cells from PBMCs. These receptors originate from a young man in good health. Some clones in this sample may be carry-over from other donors' samples. Both conserved end residues are part of each CDR3. The D gene is left open where the match is weak. Size values are once, few and many counts, or a class for expanded clones, and some rows have none.

j_call d_call clone_size v_call cdr3_aa cdr3_nt
TRBJ2-1 NA few TRBV11-2 CASSPTVASYNEQFF TGTGCCAGCAGCCCGACAGTGGCCTCCTACAATGAGCAGTTCTTC
TRBJ1-2 NA NA TRBV6-6 CASSSPPGTGYTF TGTGCCAGCAGCTCGCCCCCAGGGACGGGCTACACCTTC
TRBJ1-1 NA NA TRBV15 CATRIGGTNTEAFF TGTGCCACCAGGATCGGAGGGACTAACACTGAAGCTTTCTTT
TRBJ2-3 NA NA TRBV9 CASSATGTQDTQYF TGTGCCAGCAGCGCAACCGGGACCCAAGATACGCAGTATTTT
TRBJ2-5 NA NA TRBV2 CASSEGGTQYF TGTGCCAGCAGTGAGGGGGGGACCCAGTACTTC
TRBJ2-7 NA NA TRBV6-1 CASSENTFRIEQYF TGTGCCAGCAGTGAAAATACTTTTCGCATTGAGCAGTACTTC
TRBJ2-7 TRBD1 NA TRBV28 CASSPGQGYEQYF TGTGCCAGCAGTCCGGGACAGGGGTACGAGCAGTACTTC
TRBJ1-2 NA NA TRBV18 CASSPRTPANYGYTF TGTGCCAGCTCACCTCGAACACCAGCTAACTATGGCTACACCTTC
TRBJ1-2 TRBD1 NA TRBV6-5 CASSDRVSGGYTF TGTGCCAGCAGCGACAGGGTCTCAGGAGGCTACACCTTC
TRBJ1-5 TRBD1 NA TRBV19 CASSTGQGAGQPQHF TGTGCCAGTAGTACCGGACAGGGGGCGGGGCAGCCCCAGCATTTT
TRBJ1-2 TRBD1 NA TRBV2 CASSEKGADYGYTF TGTGCCAGCAGTGAAAAGGGGGCAGACTATGGCTACACCTTC
TRBJ2-1 NA NA TRBV5-4 CASSPPRREGDEQFF TGTGCCAGCAGCCCCCCCCGGAGGGAAGGGGATGAGCAGTTCTTC
TRBJ2-1 NA NA TRBV18 CASSPPPDAYNEQFF TGTGCCAGCTCACCTCCTCCCGACGCCTACAATGAGCAGTTCTTC
TRBJ2-7 TRBD2 NA TRBV19 CASSPRLAGGLYEQYF TGTGCCAGTAGTCCTAGACTAGCGGGAGGTCTCTACGAGCAGTACTTC